This TCR beta chain was sequenced during a study of T-cell reconstitution after alpha-beta-depleted transplantation in children. This clonotype was found many times. Unique molecular identifiers were incorporated into the prepared TCRbeta library. TCRdb fed the PCR reads into MiXCR, producing one record per CDR3 protein. The sample shows around 600,000 distinct CDR3 sequences, about 21% of them seen only once. The CDR3 loop spans 14 amino acids. Trimming removed 5 bases at V and 8 bases at J, with 21 bases between. Germline V lookup: CDR1 SQVTM, CDR2 ANQGSEA. The source of this sequence is a boy less than two years old who had a stem cell transplant for acute myeloid leukemia, so the T cells may come from the graft donor. The chain has TRBV29-1 and TRBJ1-1; D call uncertain. The input for sequencing was PBMCs, mostly from graft donor cells, taken 360 days after TCRalphabeta/CD19-depleted stem cell transplant. The CDR3 coding sequence is TGCAGCGTTTTCACCAATCCTAACGTCCGGGAAGCTTTCTTT. This translates into CSVFTNPNVREAFF.